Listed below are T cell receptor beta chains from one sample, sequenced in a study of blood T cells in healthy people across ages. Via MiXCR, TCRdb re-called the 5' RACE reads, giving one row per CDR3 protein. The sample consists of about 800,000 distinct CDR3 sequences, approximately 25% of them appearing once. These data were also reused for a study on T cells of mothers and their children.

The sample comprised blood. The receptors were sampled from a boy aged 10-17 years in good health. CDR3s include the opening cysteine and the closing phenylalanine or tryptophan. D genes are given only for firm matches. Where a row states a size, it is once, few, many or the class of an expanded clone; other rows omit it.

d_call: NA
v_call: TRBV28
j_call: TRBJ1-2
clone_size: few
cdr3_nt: TGTGCCAGCAGTACCGGAATCTATGGCTACACCTTC
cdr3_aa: CASSTGIYGYTF

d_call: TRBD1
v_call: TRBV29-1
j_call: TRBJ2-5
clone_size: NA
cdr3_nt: TGCAGCGTTGAGCCCCCTCTCTCGGGACAGTTTGGGGAGACCCAGTACTTC
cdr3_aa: CSVEPPLSGQFGETQYF

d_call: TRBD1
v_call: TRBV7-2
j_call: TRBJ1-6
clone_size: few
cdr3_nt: TGTGCCAGCAGCACCGGGACAGGGTTGGGTTCACCCCTCCACTTT
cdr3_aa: CASSTGTGLGSPLHF

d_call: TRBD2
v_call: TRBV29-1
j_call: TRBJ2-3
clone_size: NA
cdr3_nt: TGCAGCGTTCTGGCTAGCGGGGGAGATACGCAGTATTTT
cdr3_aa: CSVLASGGDTQYF

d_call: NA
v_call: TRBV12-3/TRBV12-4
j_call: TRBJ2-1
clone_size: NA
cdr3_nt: TGTGCCAGCAGTCTGGCGGGGTGGAAGGCGGATGAGCAGTTCTTC
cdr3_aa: CASSLAGWKADEQFF

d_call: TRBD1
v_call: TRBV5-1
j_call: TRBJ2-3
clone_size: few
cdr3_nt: TGCGCCAGCAGCTCACAGGGGTGGAACACAGATACGCAGTATTTT
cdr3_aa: CASSSQGWNTDTQYF

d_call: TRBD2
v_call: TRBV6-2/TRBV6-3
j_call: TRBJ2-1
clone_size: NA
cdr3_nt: TGTGCCAGCAGTTACGGGACTAGCGGGAACTCCTACAATGAGCAGTTCTTC
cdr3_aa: CASSYGTSGNSYNEQFF

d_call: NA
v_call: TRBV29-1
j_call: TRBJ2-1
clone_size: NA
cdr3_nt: TGCAGCGTTGGAGGGGCCGACAGATACAATGAGCAGTTCTTC
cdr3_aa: CSVGGADRYNEQFF

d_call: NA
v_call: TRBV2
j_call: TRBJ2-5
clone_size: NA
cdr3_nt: TGTGCCAGCATCAAGGGGGCGGGGGGCTATCAAGAGACCCAGTACTTC
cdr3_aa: CASIKGAGGYQETQYF

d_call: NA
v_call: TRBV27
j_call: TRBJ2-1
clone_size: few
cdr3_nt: TGTGCCAGCAGTTTACGGCTAGCTGATGAGCAGTTCTTC
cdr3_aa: CASSLRLADEQFF

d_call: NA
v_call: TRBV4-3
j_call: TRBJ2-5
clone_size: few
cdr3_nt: TGCGCCAGCAGCCAAGATCCCCAGGAGACCCAGTACTTC
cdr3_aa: CASSQDPQETQYF

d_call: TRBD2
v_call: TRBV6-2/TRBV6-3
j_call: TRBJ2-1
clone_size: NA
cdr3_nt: TGTGCCAGCAGCCAAGACCTTAGCGGGGGGGCATTCCACAATGAGCAGTTCTTC
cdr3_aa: CASSQDLSGGAFHNEQFF

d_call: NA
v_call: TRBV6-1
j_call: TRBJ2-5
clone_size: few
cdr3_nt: TGTGCCAGCGCCTATGAGGGGGGGGGCGGAGAGACCCAGTACTTC
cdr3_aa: CASAYEGGGGETQYF

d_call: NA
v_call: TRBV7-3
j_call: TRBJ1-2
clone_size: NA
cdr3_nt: TGTGCCAGCAGCTTCCAGGGTAGTGGCTACACCTTC
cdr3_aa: CASSFQGSGYTF

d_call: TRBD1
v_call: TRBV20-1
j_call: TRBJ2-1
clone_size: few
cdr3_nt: TGCAGTGCTAGGACAGGGGCCCACAATGAGCAGTTCTTC
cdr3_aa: CSARTGAHNEQFF

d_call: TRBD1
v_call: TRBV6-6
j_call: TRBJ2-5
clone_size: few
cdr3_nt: TGTGCCAGCAGTCAGGACGGACAGGCTCAAGAGACCCAGTACTTC
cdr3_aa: CASSQDGQAQETQYF

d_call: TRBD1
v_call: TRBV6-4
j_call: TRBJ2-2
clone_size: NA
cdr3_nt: TGTGCCAGCAGCCCACAGGGGGCAGTAGCCGGGGAGCTGTTTTTT
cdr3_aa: CASSPQGAVAGELFF

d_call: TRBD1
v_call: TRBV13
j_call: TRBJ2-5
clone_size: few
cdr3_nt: TGTGCCAGTAGCTTCGCGCAGGGGGCAAAGGAAGAGACCCAGTACTTC
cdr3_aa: CASSFAQGAKEETQYF

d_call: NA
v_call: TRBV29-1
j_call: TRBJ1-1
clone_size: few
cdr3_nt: TGCAGCTCCTTGTGGGTAGGGGGACCTGAAGCTTTCTTT
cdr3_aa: CSSLWVGGPEAFF

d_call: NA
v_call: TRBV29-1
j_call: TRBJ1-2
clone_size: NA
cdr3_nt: TGCAGCGTTGCACACGATCAGGGTTCATTCGGCTACACCTTC
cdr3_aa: CSVAHDQGSFGYTF

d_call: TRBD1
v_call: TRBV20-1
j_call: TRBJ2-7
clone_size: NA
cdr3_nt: TGCAGTGCTCCTAGACAGGGTTCCTACGAGCAGTACTTC
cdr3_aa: CSAPRQGSYEQYF

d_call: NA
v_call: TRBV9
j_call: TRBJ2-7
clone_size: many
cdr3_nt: TGTGCCAGCAGCGCTGGGGACGTCTACGAGCAGTACTTC
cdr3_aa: CASSAGDVYEQYF

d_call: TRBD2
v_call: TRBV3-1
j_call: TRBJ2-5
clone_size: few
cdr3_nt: TGTGCCAGCAGCCAAGGCGGGTTAATGGCGGGAGGGCAAGAGACCCAGTACTTC
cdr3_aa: CASSQGGLMAGGQETQYF

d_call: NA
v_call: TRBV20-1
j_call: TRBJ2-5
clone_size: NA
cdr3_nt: TGCAGTGCCCCGCAACGGGGCCTACAAGAGACCCAGTACTTC
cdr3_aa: CSAPQRGLQETQYF

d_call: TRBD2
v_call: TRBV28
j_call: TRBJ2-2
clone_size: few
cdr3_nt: TGTGCCAGCAGTTTGAAGCTGGGGACTAGCGGGGTTGGTACTAACGGGGAGCTGTTTTTT
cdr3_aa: CASSLKLGTSGVGTNGELFF

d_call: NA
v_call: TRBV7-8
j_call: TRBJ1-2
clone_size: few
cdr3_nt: TGTGCCAGCAGTTTTAACTTGAACTGTGGCTACACCTTC
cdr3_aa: CASSFNLNCGYTF

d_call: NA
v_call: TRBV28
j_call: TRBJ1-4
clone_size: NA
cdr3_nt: TGTGCCAGCAGCCCATACTCCTGGGGGGGGTCGTATGAAAAACTGTTTTTT
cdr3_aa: CASSPYSWGGSYEKLFF

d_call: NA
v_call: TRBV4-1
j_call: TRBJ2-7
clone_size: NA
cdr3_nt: TGCGCCAGCAGCCAAGGTAAGGCTGGCGAGCAGTACTTC
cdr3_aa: CASSQGKAGEQYF

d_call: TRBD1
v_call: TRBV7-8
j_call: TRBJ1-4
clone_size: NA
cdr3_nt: TGTGCCAGCAGCGTCGGGACAGGGGGCGCGACTAATGAAAAACTGTTTTTT
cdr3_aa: CASSVGTGGATNEKLFF

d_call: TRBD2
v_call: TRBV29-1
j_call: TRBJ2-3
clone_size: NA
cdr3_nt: TGCAGCGCTCGAGCGGGGGGGGGAGATACGCAGTATTTT
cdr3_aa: CSARAGGGDTQYF

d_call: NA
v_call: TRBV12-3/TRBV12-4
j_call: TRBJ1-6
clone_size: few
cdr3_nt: TGTGCCAGCAGCACCCAAGCTGGGGCTCTAGGGTCCCTCCACTTT
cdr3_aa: CASSTQAGALGSLHF

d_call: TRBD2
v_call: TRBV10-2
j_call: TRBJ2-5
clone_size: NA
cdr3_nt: TGCGCCAGCGGGTTGCCAGCGGGGGGGAAAGAGACCCAGTACTTC
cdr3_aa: CASGLPAGGKETQYF

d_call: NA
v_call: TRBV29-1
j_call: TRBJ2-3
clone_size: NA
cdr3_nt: TGCAGCGTTGAGGGTTTGAACACAGATACGCAGTATTTT
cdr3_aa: CSVEGLNTDTQYF

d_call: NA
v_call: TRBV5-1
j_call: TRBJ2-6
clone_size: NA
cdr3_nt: TGCGCCAGCAGCTTGGCTACTGGACGCGCTCCCGTTGGGGGTGGGGCCAACGTCCTGACTTTC
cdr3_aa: CASSLATGRAPVGGGANVLTF

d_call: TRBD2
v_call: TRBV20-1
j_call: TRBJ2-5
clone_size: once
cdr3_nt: TGCAGTGCGCCATCTAGCGGGCACCAAGAGACCCAGTACTTC
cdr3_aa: CSAPSSGHQETQYF

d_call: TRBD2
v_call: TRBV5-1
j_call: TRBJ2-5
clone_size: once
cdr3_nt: TGCGCCAGCAGCTTGGAGCCAGCGGGGGGGCAAGAGACCCAGTACTTC
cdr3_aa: CASSLEPAGGQETQYF

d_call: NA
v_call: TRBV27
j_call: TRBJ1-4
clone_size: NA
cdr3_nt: TGTGCCGGCAGTCCGATGGACCGCCTAACTAATGAAAAACTGTTTTTT
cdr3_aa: CAGSPMDRLTNEKLFF